The source of this T cell receptor (beta chain) is a study of T cells after yellow fever vaccination. TCRdb ran MiXCR on the 5' RACE reads and lists one entry per CDR3 protein. The data hold just under 600,000 distinct CDR3 sequences, with approximately 13% observed a single time. The sequence came from a man aged 30 to 45 who received the YFV17D yellow fever vaccine. The input for sequencing was PBMCs, taken on the day of the yellow fever booster vaccination.

The CDR3 region has the DNA TGTGCCAGCAGCTTATGGGTCCGGAGGGGTGGGGGTAATGAGCAGTTCTTC. As protein: CASSLWVRRGGGNEQFF. V usage is TRBV7-2 and J usage is TRBJ2-1; TRBD2 might be the D (6 bases). This CDR3 is built from 17 residues. V was shortened by 2 bases and J by 7 bases, with 21 bases between the two germline ends. Germline-derived CDR1 and CDR2 are SGHTA and FQGNSA.